These 21 T cell receptor beta chains originate from one sample sequenced in a study of Graves' ophthalmopathy and Graves' hyperthyroidism. Amplification of the TCR beta CDR3 regions used RNA transcripts (as template). Following a first-round RT-PCR that used HTBI primers, a second-round multiplex PCR was carried out. MiXCR, run by TCRdb on the multiplex PCR reads, gives a single entry per CDR3 protein. The data show just over 400,000 distinct CDR3 sequences, approximately 21% seen once. Sequencing was carried out using peripheral blood. These TCRs come from a woman aged 18-30 years with stable Graves' hyperthyroidism.

This clonotype has at least ten counts. The chain joins TRBV28 to TRBJ2-5; D perhaps matches TRBD1 (6 bases). Per germline, CDR1 MDHEN and CDR2 SYDVKM. CDR3 length: 15 residues. Trimming cost V 6 bases and J 2 bases, with 16 bases left between them. The CDR3 bases are TGTGCCAGCAGCCGCGACAGGTTGCGTCAAGAGACCCAGTACTTC. Translation: CASSRDRLRQETQYF.

This clonotype was seen repeatedly, ten times or more. V and J are TRBV12-3 or TRBV12-4 and TRBJ2-6; possibly TRBD1 or TRBD2 for D (5 bases each). Trimming left V 3 bases short and J 1 base short, with 13 bases between. The CDR3 has 17 amino acids. Written as DNA, the CDR3 is TGTGCCAGCAGTTTGTTCGGGGACGGGTCTGGGGCCAACGTCCTGACTTTC. It specifies CASSLFGDGSGANVLTF.

This clonotype was recorded at least ten times. J is TRBJ2-5 and V is TRBV15; 9 bases agree with TRBD2. CDR1 is LNHNV and CDR2 is YYDKDF in the germline V gene (reference sequence). V shed 0 bases and J 0 bases; nucleotides not matched to a gene: 8. The CDR3 sequence is 18 residues long. CDR3 sequence reads: CATSRDEWTSDYQETQYF. In DNA, the CDR3 is TGTGCCACCAGCAGAGATGAATGGACTAGCGACTACCAAGAGACCCAGTACTTC.

This clonotype was seen a handful of times. This sequence joins TRBV25-1 and TRBJ2-7; 10 bases line up with TRBD1. The germline gives CDR1 MGHDK, CDR2 SYGVNS. The CDR3 contains 14 residues. V lost 7 bases, J lost 4 bases, and 7 bases stayed unmatched. CDR3 bases: TGTGCCAGCAACCCGGGACAGGGGAGATACGAGCAGTACTTC. Translated, it gives CASNPGQGRYEQYF.

This clonotype has a handful of counts. The chain combines TRBV7-2 with TRBJ2-5, with D perhaps matching TRBD2 (5 bases). Deletions cut 5 bases from V and 9 bases from J, with 16 bases between. The CDR3 sequence is 13 residues long. Germline V gives CDR1 SGHTA, CDR2 FQGNSA. CDR3 nucleotide sequence: TGTGCCAGCAGCCCTGGACTTCGCGCAGCCCAGTACTTC. Its protein product is CASSPGLRAAQYF.

This clonotype was seen repeatedly, ten times or more. CDR3: CATSESGSGGNQPQHF. The CDR3 nucleotides read TGTGCCACCAGTGAGTCAGGGTCGGGAGGCAATCAGCCCCAGCATTTT. This chain uses TRBV24-1 with TRBJ1-5; maybe TRBD1 (5 bases). The germline CDR1 and CDR2 sequences are KGHDR and SFDVKD. V lost 4 bases and J lost 2, with 14 bases in between. The CDR3 is 16 amino acids.

Notes on this clonotype: This may be a read error, as it is one base from a much larger clone. The CDR3 reads CARSVRGSGNTIYF. The CDR3 DNA reads as TGTGCCAGGAGTGTACGGGGTTCTGGAAACACCATATATTTT. V usage is TRBV30 and J usage is TRBJ1-3; D gene ambiguous. The CDR3 is 14 amino acids. Germline-derived CDR1 and CDR2 are GTSNPN and SVGIG (reference sequence). Full variable domain (outside the CDR3, taken from reference TRBV30 and TRBJ1-3): SQTIHQWPATLVQPVGSPLSLECTVEGTSNPNLYWYRQAAGRGLQLLFYSVGIGQISSEVPQNLSASRPQDRQFILSSKKLLLSDSGFYLCARSVRGSGNTIYFGEGSWLTVV.

The chain links TRBV19 to TRBJ1-1, with D perhaps matching TRBD1 (5 bases). This CDR3 contains 14 residues. The germline V gene encodes CDR1 LNHDA and CDR2 SQIVND (reference sequence). V lost 6 bases to trimming and J lost 4 bases, with 15 bases between them. CDR3 in DNA: TGTGCCAGTAGGGACTCAGGGTATAGCACTGAAGCTTTCTTT. This codes for CASRDSGYSTEAFF.

This clonotype has ten or more counts. V and J are TRBV28 and TRBJ1-1, with TRBD1 matching 8 bases. The CDR3 covers 13 residues. CDR1 is MDHEN and CDR2 is SYDVKM in the germline V gene. The trim removed 10 bases at V and 5 bases at J, leaving 9 bases unmatched. The CDR3 reads CAIRAGGWTEAFF. The CDR3 DNA reads TGTGCCATCAGGGCAGGGGGCTGGACTGAAGCTTTCTTT.

This clonotype has a count of ten or more. This sequence joins TRBV29-1 and TRBJ1-1, with TRBD1 matching 8 bases. CDR1 SQVTM and CDR2 ANQGSEA come from the germline V gene. The junction had 10 bases not matched to a gene; V was cut back by 7 bases and J by 6 bases. The CDR3 totals 13 residues. Here the CDR3 DNA reads TGCAGCGGGGGACAGGTGGGAGTCGCTGAAGCTTTCTTT. It encodes CSGGQVGVAEAFF.

This clonotype was seen many times. This sequence joins TRBV6-5 and TRBJ2-5; 9 bases are a match to TRBD2. The ends lost 0 bases at V and 1 base at J; junction bases unmatched: 3. Germline-derived CDR1 and CDR2 are MNHEY and SVGAGI. This CDR3 has 16 amino acids. CDR3 protein: CASSYSTSGTQETQYF. CDR3 coding DNA: TGTGCCAGCAGTTACTCGACTAGCGGCACCCAAGAGACCCAGTACTTC.

The CDR3 sequence: CSAHGIDNSNQPQHF. Written as DNA, the CDR3 is TGCAGTGCGCACGGGATCGACAATAGCAATCAGCCCCAGCATTTT. This rearrangement joins TRBV20-1 to TRBJ1-5; D unresolved. The V and J ends lost 6 bases and 0 bases respectively, with 15 bases between them. The CDR3 is made up of 15 amino acids. Germline CDR1 and CDR2: DFQATT and SNEGSKA (reference sequence).

At least ten counts were recorded for this clonotype. This sequence joins TRBV29-1 and TRBJ1-2, with TRBD1 matching over 9 bases. The V gene's germline CDR1 is SQVTM and CDR2 ANQGSEA. The V and J ends lost 3 bases and 8 bases, in that order; junction bases with no gene match: 10. The CDR3 consists of 14 residues. Written as DNA, the CDR3 is TGCAGCGTTGAGCAAGGACAGGGGCTTCGGGGCTACACCTTC. Protein product: CSVEQGQGLRGYTF.

Ten or more counts support this clonotype. The CDR3 loop is CASSLDRGEKETQYF. CDR3 bases: TGCGCCAGCAGCTTGGACAGGGGGGAAAAAGAGACCCAGTACTTC. The chain links TRBV5-1 to TRBJ2-5, with 8 bases matching TRBD1. CDR3 length: 15 amino acids. Unmatched junction bases numbered 4, after V lost 0 bases and J lost 3 bases. CDR1 and CDR2 from the germline V gene are SGHRS and YFSETQ.

This clonotype was seen ten or more times. The chain joins TRBV20-1 to TRBJ1-1, with D possibly being TRBD1 (6 bases). Looked up from germline, CDR1 is DFQATT and CDR2 is SNEGSKA (reference sequence). The length of the CDR3 is 12 residues. V was pared by 5 bases and J by 3 bases, with 10 bases between. The CDR3 bases are TGCAGTGCTTTCAGGGGTGACACTGAAGCTTTCTTT. This translates into CSAFRGDTEAFF.

The rearrangement links TRBV10-3 to TRBJ1-1, with D maybe TRBD1 (5 bases). Germline V CDR1 and CDR2: ENHRY, SYGVKD. This CDR3 spans 11 amino acids. V shed 10 bases and J shed 7 bases, with 13 bases lying between them. As DNA, the CDR3 is TGTGCCACCGGGGGAGGGCGTGAAGCTTTCTTT. It specifies CATGGGREAFF.

This chain uses TRBV7-9 with TRBJ2-7; possible D gene TRBD1, 5 bases. Germline V gene sequence: CDR1 SEHNR, CDR2 FQNEAQ (reference sequence). This CDR3 is 14 amino acids long. V gave up 1 base and J gave up 3 bases, with 10 bases separating them. The CDR3 DNA follows: TGTGCCAGCAGCTTAGGATCAGGGCACTACGAGCAGTACTTC. Amino acid sequence: CASSLGSGHYEQYF.

This clonotype was counted at least ten times. The chain has TRBV28 and TRBJ2-7; TRBD2 is a possible D gene (6 bases). Trimming removed 3 bases at V and 1 base at J, with 10 bases between. This CDR3 comprises 14 residues. Germline CDR1 is MDHEN and CDR2 is SYDVKM. The CDR3 sequence is CASSFLANSYEQYF. CDR3 bases: TGTGCCAGCAGTTTCCTAGCGAATTCCTACGAGCAGTACTTC.

The V gene is TRBV6-1, the J gene TRBJ2-2; D is unresolved. This CDR3 spans 15 amino acids. Germline assignment: CDR1 MNHNS and CDR2 SASEGT. V was trimmed by 5 bases and J by 0 bases, leaving 10 bases between them. CDR3: CASSSLLPNTGELFF. As DNA, the CDR3 is TGTGCCAGCAGTAGTCTCCTCCCGAACACCGGGGAGCTGTTTTTT.

V gene TRBV28 combines with J gene TRBJ1-5, with D unclear. The germline gives CDR1 MDHEN, CDR2 SYDVKM. This CDR3 comprises 15 residues. V lost 3 bases, J lost 11 bases, and 20 bases lay in between. The CDR3 spells CASSLAGWLGGTQHF. CDR3 bases: TGTGCCAGCAGTTTGGCAGGTTGGCTCGGTGGGACCCAGCATTTT.

This clonotype appeared once. The V gene is TRBV13, the J gene TRBJ2-7; D uncertain. Germline CDR1 and CDR2: PRHDT and FYEKMQ (reference sequence). The CDR3 loop spans 13 amino acids. V gave up 0 bases and J gave up 5 bases, with 8 bases separating them. CDR3 protein: CASSLGVSHEQYV. DNA for the CDR3: TGTGCCAGCAGCTTAGGGGTTTCCCACGAGCAGTACGTC.